These 28 T cell receptor beta chains were sequenced from one sample in a study of post-analysis software for immune sequencing data. What these receptors recognize is not known. Unique molecular identifiers had been added to the TCR beta cDNA libraries. TCRdb processed the PCR reads anew with MiXCR; each CDR3 protein has one entry. Counted here are hundreds of thousands of distinct CDR3 sequences, about 60% occurring once; the ten biggest clones make up approximately 10%. Study-wide findings and caveats: Patients used a handful of TRBV segments, including TRBV5-6, TRBV5-1 and TRBV20-1, more often than controls.

Source material: blood. The receptors here all came from a girl aged 2 to 9 with multiple sclerosis.

The count of this clonotype is one. The chain joins TRBV6-2 or TRBV6-3 to TRBJ1-2, with TRBD1 identical over 7 bases. Trimming at V came to 4 bases and at J to 8 bases, leaving 10 bases not matched to a gene. The CDR3 totals 14 residues. CDR1 and CDR2 from the germline V gene are MNHEY and SVGEGT. The CDR3: CASSLKQGKWGYTF. As DNA, the CDR3 is TGTGCCAGCAGTTTAAAACAGGGGAAATGGGGCTACACCTTC.

This clonotype was picked up a small number of times. The V and J genes are TRBV12-5 and TRBJ2-7, with D unresolved. The V gene's germline CDR1 is LGHNT and CDR2 FRNRAP. The CDR3 covers 13 residues. V lost 8 bases and J 2 bases, leaving 13 bases between the germline ends. CDR3 nucleotides: TGTGCTAGTTGCCGGCCGCCCACCTACGAGCAGTACTTC. Translation gives CASCRPPTYEQYF.

The chain uses TRBV4-1 and TRBJ2-1; D call uncertain. The CDR3 loop spans 16 amino acids. Trimming took 2 bases from V and 3 from J, leaving 14 bases between them. CDR1 and CDR2 (germline): MGHRA, YSYEKL. CDR3 loop: CASSQRSAERYNEQFF. The CDR3 region has the DNA TGCGCCAGCAGCCAAAGGTCGGCGGAGCGCTACAATGAGCAGTTCTTC.

This rearrangement joins TRBV6-6 to TRBJ2-3, with 7 bases that match TRBD1. The J segment lost 4 bases and the V segment lost 8 bases, leaving 9 bases of the junction unmatched. Germline V CDR1 and CDR2: MNHNY, SVGAGI (reference sequence). This CDR3 has 14 residues. The DNA of the CDR3 is TGTGCCAGCCGTCCACAGGGGAATTCAGATACGCAGTATTTT. Translated, it gives CASRPQGNSDTQYF.

This clonotype was detected once. The chain links TRBV7-2 to TRBJ2-3; the D gene could be TRBD1 or TRBD2 (5 bases each). The V and J ends lost 4 bases and 2 bases respectively, with 13 bases between them. CDR1 and CDR2 from the germline V gene are SGHTA and FQGNSA. The CDR3 covers 15 residues. Written as DNA, the CDR3 is TGTGCCAGCAGCTCCGGGACGCTATTCACAGATACGCAGTATTTT. It translates to CASSSGTLFTDTQYF.

V gene TRBV7-8 combines with J gene TRBJ2-7; either TRBD1 or TRBD2 may supply D (5 bases each). The V and J ends lost 5 bases and 3 bases respectively, with 20 bases between them. The CDR3 length is 16 residues. The germline V gene encodes CDR1 SGHVS and CDR2 FQNEAQ. CDR3 nucleotides: TGTGCCAGCAGCCCACCGGGACGCCTGACGCTCTACGAGCAGTACTTC. The encoded protein is CASSPPGRLTLYEQYF.

This rearrangement joins TRBV6-2 or TRBV6-3 to TRBJ2-5, with TRBD2 as a possible D gene (5 bases). This CDR3 comprises 13 residues. Germline values: CDR1 MNHEY, CDR2 SVGEGT. Trimming removed 7 bases from V and 4 bases from J, with 13 bases in between. This chain's CDR3 is CASTSGLLETQYF. The CDR3, as DNA: TGTGCCAGCACCAGCGGACTCCTAGAGACCCAGTACTTC.

CDR3: CASSEAARGRYTGELFF. The DNA of the CDR3 is TGTGCCAGCAGTGAAGCGGCGCGCGGGAGGTATACCGGGGAGCTGTTTTTT. V gene TRBV6-1 combines with J gene TRBJ2-2; TRBD2 matches 8 bases. J was trimmed by 5 bases and V by 0 bases; bases with no gene match: 8. The V gene's germline CDR1 is MNHNS and CDR2 SASEGT. This CDR3 has 17 amino acids.

The genes are TRBV29-1 and TRBJ2-4; a weak D match, TRBD1 (6 bases). V shed 1 base and J shed 3 bases, with 13 bases lying between them. This CDR3 is 15 amino acids long. Per germline, CDR1 SQVTM and CDR2 ANQGSEA. The chain's CDR3 is CSVEGRDMGKNIQYF. DNA for the CDR3: TGCAGCGTTGAAGGCCGGGACATGGGCAAAAACATTCAGTACTTC.

CDR3 sequence: CASSYWKEGQETQYF. In nucleotides, the CDR3 is TGTGCCAGCAGCTACTGGAAAGAGGGCCAAGAGACCCAGTACTTC. V is TRBV7-2 and J is TRBJ2-5, with D tentatively TRBD2 (5 bases). The V gene lost 4 bases and the J gene lost 1 base, with 13 bases spanning the gap. The CDR3 runs to 15 residues. Looked up from germline, CDR1 is SGHTA and CDR2 is FQGNSA.

This chain connects TRBV12-3 or TRBV12-4 to TRBJ2-1; the match to TRBD2 covers 13 bases. The CDR3 consists of 18 residues. The ends lost 7 bases at V and 8 bases at J; junction bases unmatched: 17. The CDR3 nucleotides are TGTGCCAGCACCCCTGGGACTAGCGGGGCCATAGGGGTTGATGAGCAGTTCTTC. Its translation is CASTPGTSGAIGVDEQFF.

This clonotype was seen a handful of times. The rearrangement uses TRBV12-3 or TRBV12-4 and TRBJ2-7, with D tentatively TRBD1 (6 bases). The CDR3 runs to 12 residues. V was clipped by 6 bases and J by 4 bases, with 10 bases between them. The CDR3 is CASSGTPYEQYF. The CDR3, as DNA: TGTGCCAGCAGCGGGACACCGTACGAGCAGTACTTC.

The chain recombines TRBV18 with TRBJ1-2; D gene ambiguous. CDR1 and CDR2 from the germline V gene are KGHSH and LQKENI. Trimming cost V 1 base and J 3 bases, with 3 bases left between them. The CDR3 length is 12 residues. The CDR3, as DNA: TGTGCCAGCTCACCACAGGACTATGGCTACACCTTC. Translating gives CASSPQDYGYTF.

The CDR3 protein is CASSPGLAGGHRNEQFF. CDR3 DNA sequence: TGTGCCAGCAGTCCCGGACTAGCGGGAGGACATCGGAATGAGCAGTTCTTC. The chain joins TRBV6-9 to TRBJ2-1, with TRBD2 matching over 14 bases. J gave up 7 bases and V 5 bases, and 10 bases lay outside the gene matches. Germline lookup yields CDR1 MNHGY and CDR2 SVAAGI. This CDR3 has 17 amino acids.

The chain is built from TRBV7-2 and TRBJ2-7, with D maybe TRBD2 (7 bases). The DNA end favors TRBJ2-5, so the J call may be wrong. The CDR3 covers 16 residues. CDR1 is SGHTA, CDR2 FQGNSA, per germline. CDR3 nucleotides: TGTGCCAGCAGCTTAGGTCTACGGGGGGCGGCGGAGACCCAGTACTTC. Translation gives CASSLGLRGAAETQYF.

V and J are TRBV7-2 and TRBJ2-6; D perhaps matches TRBD1 (6 bases). Germline V gene sequence: CDR1 SGHTA, CDR2 FQGNSA. V dropped 5 bases and J dropped 4 bases, with 15 bases sitting between them. The CDR3 loop spans 16 amino acids. CDR3 DNA: TGTGCCAGCAGCCCCTTTCAGGGGACAGGGGCCAACGTCCTGACTTTC. Protein product: CASSPFQGTGANVLTF.

The chain couples TRBV7-8 to TRBJ2-1; TRBD2 matches 9 bases. V lost 4 bases and J lost 3; bases outside the gene matches: 13. Germline CDR1 reads SGHVS; CDR2 reads FQNEAQ. The CDR3 spans 18 residues. CDR3 DNA: TGTGCCAGCAGCTCCACTTTCCTCGGCGGGGGGGACTACAATGAGCAGTTCTTC. It encodes CASSSTFLGGGDYNEQFF.

The rearrangement links TRBV20-1 to TRBJ1-1, with D uncertain. CDR3 length equals 14 residues. Germline values: CDR1 DFQATT, CDR2 SNEGSKA (reference sequence). The V and J ends lost 3 bases and 1 base respectively, with 12 bases between them. The CDR3 region is CSARDTHTNTEAFF. The CDR3 coding sequence is TGCAGTGCTAGGGATACTCATACGAACACTGAAGCTTTCTTT.

The V and J genes are TRBV29-1 and TRBJ1-1; TRBD1 agrees at 7 bases. The CDR3 length is 15 residues. Germline CDR1 SQVTM, CDR2 ANQGSEA. The V segment lost 5 bases and the J segment 3 bases; nucleotides outside the gene matches: 12. DNA for the CDR3: TGCAGCGTTAAAGGGAAACAGGGGAGGGACACTGAAGCTTTCTTT. The encoded protein is CSVKGKQGRDTEAFF.

V is TRBV6-1 and J is TRBJ2-5; 12 bases are a match to TRBD2. With 6 bases clipped from V and 4 bases from J, the junction kept 9 bases outside the gene matches. This CDR3 contains 16 residues. Germline V gene sequence: CDR1 MNHNS, CDR2 SASEGT. The CDR3 coding sequence is TGTGCCAGCAGCTTCAATGGACTAGCGGGGCCAGAGACCCAGTACTTC. Protein: CASSFNGLAGPETQYF.

This clonotype was detected once. Here the CDR3 reads CASSSRPDYGYTF. For the CDR3, the DNA is TGTGCCAGCAGTTCACGGCCTGACTATGGCTACACCTTC. This chain connects TRBV12-3 or TRBV12-4 to TRBJ1-2; no firm D call. The length of the CDR3 is 13 residues. V lost 4 bases and J lost 3, with 9 bases in between.

The chain links TRBV5-1 to TRBJ2-3; possible D gene TRBD1, 5 bases. Germline V gene sequence: CDR1 SGHRS, CDR2 YFSETQ. V lost 0 bases, J lost 1 base, and 21 bases lay in between. The CDR3 loop spans 19 amino acids. The DNA of the CDR3 is TGCGCCAGCAGCTTGGTCCTCCTTATCAGGGAAGATCGCACAGATACGCAGTATTTT. Translation: CASSLVLLIREDRTDTQYF.

The rearrangement joins TRBV27 to TRBJ2-5, with a weak D call TRBD2 (6 bases). The tail of the sequence fits TRBJ2-7 better, so the J call may be wrong. Germline assignment: CDR1 MNHEY and CDR2 SMNVEV (reference sequence). CDR3 length equals 18 residues. CDR3 amino acids: CASSLRRPGGTGSYEQYF. CDR3 DNA sequence: TGTGCCAGCAGTTTACGCCGCCCCGGAGGGACGGGCTCCTACGAGCAGTACTTC.

The chain has TRBV20-1 and TRBJ2-5; 7 positions match TRBD1. CDR1 DFQATT and CDR2 SNEGSKA come from the germline V gene (reference sequence). The CDR3 spans 15 residues. Trimming cost V 0 bases and J 3 bases; bases outside gene matches: 7. CDR3 DNA: TGCAGTGCTAGAGATCCGGTTACAGGGGAAGAGACCCAGTACTTC. Its translation: CSARDPVTGEETQYF.

The chain uses TRBV20-1 and TRBJ2-7, with 9 bases lining up with TRBD2. This CDR3 is built from 14 residues. The V segment lost 0 bases and the J segment 5 bases; nucleotides outside the gene matches: 5. Germline values: CDR1 DFQATT, CDR2 SNEGSKA (reference sequence). In DNA form, the CDR3 reads TGCAGTGCTAGAGAGGGCGGGAGGGCGAACGAGCAGTACTTC. Residues: CSAREGGRANEQYF.

Concerning this clonotype itself: Relative to the germline gene, one junction end is altered; a read error may explain this. The genes are TRBV4-1 and TRBJ2-2; 12 bases fit TRBD2. CDR3 length: 19 residues. CDR1 and CDR2 (germline): MGHRA, YSYEKL. The chain's CDR3 is CASNQRLAGEFANTGELFF. CDR3 DNA: TGCGCCAGCAACCAAAGACTAGCGGGAGAGTTCGCGAACACCGGGGAGCTGTTTTTT.

The chain links TRBV11-2 to TRBJ2-4; 11 nucleotides align to TRBD1. Germline V gene data show CDR1 as SGHAT and CDR2 as FQNNGV. V lost 2 bases and J lost 2; bases outside the gene matches: 8. The CDR3 spans 18 residues. Here the CDR3 reads CASSLWTGGALTKNIQYF. In nucleotides, the CDR3 is TGTGCCAGCAGCTTATGGACAGGGGGCGCTTTGACCAAAAACATTCAGTACTTC.

The chain has TRBV5-1 and TRBJ1-1; TRBD1 is a possible D gene (6 bases). The CDR3 covers 15 residues. V was cut by 2 bases and J by 5 bases, with 16 bases left in between. Germline V lookup: CDR1 SGHRS, CDR2 YFSETQ. The DNA for the CDR3 is TGCGCCAGCAGCTTACGACAGGCGGGATTTACTGAAGCTTTCTTT. It encodes CASSLRQAGFTEAFF.